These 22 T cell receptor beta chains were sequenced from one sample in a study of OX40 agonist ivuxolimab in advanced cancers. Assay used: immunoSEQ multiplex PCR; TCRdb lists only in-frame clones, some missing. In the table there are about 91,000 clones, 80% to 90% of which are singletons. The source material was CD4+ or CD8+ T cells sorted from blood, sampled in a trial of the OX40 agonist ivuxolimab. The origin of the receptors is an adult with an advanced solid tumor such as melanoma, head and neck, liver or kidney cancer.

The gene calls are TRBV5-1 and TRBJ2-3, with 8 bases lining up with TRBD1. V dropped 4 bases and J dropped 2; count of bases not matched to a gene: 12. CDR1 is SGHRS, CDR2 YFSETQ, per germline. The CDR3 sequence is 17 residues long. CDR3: CASSTGQGLINTDTQYF. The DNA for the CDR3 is TGCGCCAGCAGCACAGGACAGGGTTTAATAAACACAGATACGCAGTATTTT. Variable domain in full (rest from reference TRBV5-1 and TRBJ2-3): KAGVTQTPRYLIKTRGQQVTLSCSPISGHRSVSWYQQTPGQGLQFLFEYFSETQRNKGNFPGRFSGRQFSNSRSEMNVSTLELGDSALYLCASSTGQGLINTDTQYFGPGTRLTVL.

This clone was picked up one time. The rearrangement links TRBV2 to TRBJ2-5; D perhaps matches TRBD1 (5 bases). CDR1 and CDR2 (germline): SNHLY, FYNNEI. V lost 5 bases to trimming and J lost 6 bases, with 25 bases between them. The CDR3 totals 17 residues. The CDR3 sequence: CASSPRTGTVEVKTQYF. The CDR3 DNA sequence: TGTGCCAGCAGTCCACGAACAGGAACAGTGGAAGTAAAGACCCAGTACTTC.

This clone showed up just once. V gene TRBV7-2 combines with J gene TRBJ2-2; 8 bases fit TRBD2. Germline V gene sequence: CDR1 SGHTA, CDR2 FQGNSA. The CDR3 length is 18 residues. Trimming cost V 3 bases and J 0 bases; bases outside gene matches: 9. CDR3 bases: TGTGCCAGCAGCTTGGTCAGCGGGAGCTTCGCGAACACCGGGGAGCTGTTTTTT. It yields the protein CASSLVSGSFANTGELFF. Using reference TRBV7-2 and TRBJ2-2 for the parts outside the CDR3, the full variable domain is GAGVSQSPSNKVTEKGKDVELRCDPISGHTALYWYRQSLGQGLEFLIYFQGNSAPDKSGLPSDRFSAERTGGSVSTLTIQRTQQEDSAVYLCASSLVSGSFANTGELFFGEGSRLTVL.

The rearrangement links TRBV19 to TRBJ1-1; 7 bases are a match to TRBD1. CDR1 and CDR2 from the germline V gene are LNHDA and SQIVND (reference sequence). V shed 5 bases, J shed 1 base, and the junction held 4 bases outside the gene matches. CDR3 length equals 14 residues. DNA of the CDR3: TGTGCCAGTAGTCCTCGGACAGGGAACACTGAAGCTTTCTTT. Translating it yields CASSPRTGNTEAFF.

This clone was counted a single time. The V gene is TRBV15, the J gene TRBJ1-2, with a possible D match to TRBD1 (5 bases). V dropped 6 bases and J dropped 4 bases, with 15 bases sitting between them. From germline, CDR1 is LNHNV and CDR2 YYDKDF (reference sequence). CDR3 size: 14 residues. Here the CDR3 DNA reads TGTGCCACCAGGGGGGTGGTTCAGGCCTATGGCTACACCTTC. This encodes CATRGVVQAYGYTF.

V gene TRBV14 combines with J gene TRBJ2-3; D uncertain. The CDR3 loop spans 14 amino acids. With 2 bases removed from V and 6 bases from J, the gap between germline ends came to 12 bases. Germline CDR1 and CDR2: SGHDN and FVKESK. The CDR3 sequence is CASSQMAIADTQYF. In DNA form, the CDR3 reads TGTGCCAGCAGCCAAATGGCCATCGCGGATACGCAGTATTTT. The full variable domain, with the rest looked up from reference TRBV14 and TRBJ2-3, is EAGVTQFPSHSVIEKGQTVTLRCDPISGHDNLYWYRRVMGKEIKFLLHFVKESKQDESGMPNNRFLAERTGGTYSTLKVQPAELEDSGVYFCASSQMAIADTQYFGPGTRLTVL.

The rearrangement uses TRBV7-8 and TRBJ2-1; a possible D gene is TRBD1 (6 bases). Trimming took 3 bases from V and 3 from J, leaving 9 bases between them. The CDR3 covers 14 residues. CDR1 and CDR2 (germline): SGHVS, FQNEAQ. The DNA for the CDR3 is TGTGCCAGCAGCTTTTCAGGGGACTACAATGAGCAGTTCTTC. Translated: CASSFSGDYNEQFF.

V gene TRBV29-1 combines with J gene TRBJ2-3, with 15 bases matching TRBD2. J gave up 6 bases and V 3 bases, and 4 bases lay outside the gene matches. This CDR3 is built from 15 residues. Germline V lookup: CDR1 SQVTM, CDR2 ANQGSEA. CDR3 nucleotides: TGCAGCGTTGAGGGTGGACTAGCGGGAGGGGATACGCAGTATTTT. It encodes CSVEGGLAGGDTQYF.

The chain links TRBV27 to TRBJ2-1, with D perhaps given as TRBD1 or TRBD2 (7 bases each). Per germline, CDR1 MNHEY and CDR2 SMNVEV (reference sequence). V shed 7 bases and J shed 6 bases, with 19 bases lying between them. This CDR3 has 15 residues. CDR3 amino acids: CASKPQQGGGNEQFF. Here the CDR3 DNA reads TGTGCCAGCAAACCCCAGCAGGGGGGGGGCAATGAGCAGTTCTTC.

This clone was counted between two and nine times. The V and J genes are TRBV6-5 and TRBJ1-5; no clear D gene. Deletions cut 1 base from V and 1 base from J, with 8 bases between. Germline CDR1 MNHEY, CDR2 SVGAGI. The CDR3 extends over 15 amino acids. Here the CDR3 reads CASSYLRGSNQPQHF. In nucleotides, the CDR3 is TGTGCCAGCAGTTACTTGAGAGGGAGCAATCAGCCCCAGCATTTT.

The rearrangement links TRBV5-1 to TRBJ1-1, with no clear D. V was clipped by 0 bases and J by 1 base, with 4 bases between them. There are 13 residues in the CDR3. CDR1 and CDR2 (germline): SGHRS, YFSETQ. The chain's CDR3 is CASSLAENTEAFF. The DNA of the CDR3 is TGCGCCAGCAGCTTGGCCGAGAACACTGAAGCTTTCTTT. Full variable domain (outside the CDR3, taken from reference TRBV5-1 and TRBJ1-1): KAGVTQTPRYLIKTRGQQVTLSCSPISGHRSVSWYQQTPGQGLQFLFEYFSETQRNKGNFPGRFSGRQFSNSRSEMNVSTLELGDSALYLCASSLAENTEAFFGQGTRLTVV.

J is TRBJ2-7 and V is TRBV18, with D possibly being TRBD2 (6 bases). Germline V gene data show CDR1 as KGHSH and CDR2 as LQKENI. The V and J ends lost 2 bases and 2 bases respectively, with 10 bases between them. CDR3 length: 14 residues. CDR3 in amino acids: CASSPARLAYEQYF. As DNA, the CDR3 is TGTGCCAGCTCACCAGCGAGACTAGCCTACGAGCAGTACTTC.

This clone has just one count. The CDR3 is CASSSLAGGLGGELFF. CDR3 nucleotides: TGTGCCAGCAGCTCATTAGCGGGAGGGCTTGGCGGGGAGCTGTTTTTT. This chain links TRBV7-3 with TRBJ2-2; the match to TRBD2 covers 11 bases. CDR3 size: 16 residues. Germline-derived CDR1 and CDR2 are SGHTA and FQGTGA. V was pared by 4 bases and J by 7 bases, with 8 bases of the junction left unmatched.

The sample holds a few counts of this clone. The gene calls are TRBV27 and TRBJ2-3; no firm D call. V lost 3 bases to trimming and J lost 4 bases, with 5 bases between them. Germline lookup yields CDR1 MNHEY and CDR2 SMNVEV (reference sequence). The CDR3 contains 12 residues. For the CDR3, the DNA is TGTGCCAGCAGTTTTTCCGCAGATACGCAGTATTTT. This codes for CASSFSADTQYF.

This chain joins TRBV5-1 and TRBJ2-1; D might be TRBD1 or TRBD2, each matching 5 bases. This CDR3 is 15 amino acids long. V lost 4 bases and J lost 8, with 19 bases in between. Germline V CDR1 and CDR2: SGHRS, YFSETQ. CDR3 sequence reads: CASSPGVGAGDEQFF. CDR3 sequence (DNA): TGCGCCAGCAGCCCTGGGGTTGGGGCGGGCGATGAGCAGTTCTTC.

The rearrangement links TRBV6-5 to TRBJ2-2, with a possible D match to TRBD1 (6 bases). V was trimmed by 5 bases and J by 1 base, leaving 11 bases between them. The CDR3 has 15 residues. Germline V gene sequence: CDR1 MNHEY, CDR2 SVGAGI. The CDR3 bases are TGTGCCAGCAGTCTAAAGGGACAGAACACCGGGGAGCTGTTTTTT. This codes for CASSLKGQNTGELFF.

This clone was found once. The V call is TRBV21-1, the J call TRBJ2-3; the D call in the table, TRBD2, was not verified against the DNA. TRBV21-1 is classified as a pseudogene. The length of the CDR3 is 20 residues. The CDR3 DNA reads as TGTGCCAGCAGCACCTCCGGGACTAGCGGGAGAAGGGGGGAAGCAGATACGCAGTATTTT. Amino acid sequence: CASSTSGTSGRRGEADTQYF.

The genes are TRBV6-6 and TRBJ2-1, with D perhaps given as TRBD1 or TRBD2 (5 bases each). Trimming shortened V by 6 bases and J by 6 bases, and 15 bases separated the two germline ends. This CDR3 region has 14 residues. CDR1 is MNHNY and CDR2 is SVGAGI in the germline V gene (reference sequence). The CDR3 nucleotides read TGTGCCAGCAGGCGGACCCTGGGGGTCAATGAGCAGTTCTTC. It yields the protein CASRRTLGVNEQFF.

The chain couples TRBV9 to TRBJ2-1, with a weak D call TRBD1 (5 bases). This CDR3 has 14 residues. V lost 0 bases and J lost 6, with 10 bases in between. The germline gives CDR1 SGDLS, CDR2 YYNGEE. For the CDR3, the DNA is TGTGCCAGCAGCGTAGGCAGCCAGGGCAATGAGCAGTTCTTC. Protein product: CASSVGSQGNEQFF. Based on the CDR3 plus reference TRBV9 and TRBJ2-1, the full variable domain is DSGVTQTPKHLITATGQRVTLRCSPRSGDLSVYWYQQSLDQGLQFLIQYYNGEERAKGNILERFSAQQFPDLHSELNLSSLELGDSALYFCASSVGSQGNEQFFGPGTRLTVL.

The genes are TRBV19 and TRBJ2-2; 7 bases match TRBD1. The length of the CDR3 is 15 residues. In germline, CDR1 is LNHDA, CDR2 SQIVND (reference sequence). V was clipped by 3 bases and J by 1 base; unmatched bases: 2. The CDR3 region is CASSIGTVNTGELFF. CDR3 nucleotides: TGTGCCAGTAGTATCGGGACAGTGAACACCGGGGAGCTGTTTTTT.

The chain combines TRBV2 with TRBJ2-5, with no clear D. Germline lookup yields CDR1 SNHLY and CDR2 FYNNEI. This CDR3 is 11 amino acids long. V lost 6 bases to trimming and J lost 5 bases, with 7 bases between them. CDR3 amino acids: CASRSRETQYF. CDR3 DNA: TGTGCCAGCAGAAGCCGGGAGACCCAGTACTTC. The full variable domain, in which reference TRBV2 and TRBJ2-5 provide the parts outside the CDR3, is EPEVTQTPSHQVTQMGQEVILRCVPISNHLYFYWYRQILGQKVEFLVSFYNNEISEKSEIFDDQFSVERPDGSNFTLKIRSTKLEDSAMYFCASRSRETQYFGPGTRLLVL.

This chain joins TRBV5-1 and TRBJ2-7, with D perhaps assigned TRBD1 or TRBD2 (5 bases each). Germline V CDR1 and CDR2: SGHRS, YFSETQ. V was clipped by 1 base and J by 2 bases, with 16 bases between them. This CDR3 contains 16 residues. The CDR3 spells CASSLKYGDRTYEQYF. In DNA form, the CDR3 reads TGCGCCAGCAGCTTGAAGTATGGGGACCGAACCTACGAGCAGTACTTC.